The 25 T cell receptor beta chains below were found in one sample sequenced in a study of T cells in Graves' hyperthyroidism and ophthalmopathy. Amplification yielded TCR beta CDR3 regions, with RNA transcripts as the source. HTBI primers were the set used in a first-round RT-PCR of the TCR CDR3. TCRdb itself ran the multiplex PCR reads through MiXCR, one entry per CDR3 protein. The sample lists roughly 170,000 distinct CDR3 sequences; 9.4% were seen once. The sample consisted of blood. The origin of the receptors is a woman younger than 35 with Graves' hyperthyroidism that later progressed to Graves' ophthalmopathy.

This clonotype was detected many times. The chain links TRBV2 to TRBJ1-1; no reliable D call. Per the germline V gene, CDR1 is SNHLY and CDR2 is FYNNEI. The CDR3 spans 14 residues. Trimming removed 3 bases from V and 0 bases from J, with 8 bases in between. The CDR3 is CASSESLMNTEAFF. DNA for the CDR3: TGTGCCAGCAGTGAGTCTTTAATGAACACTGAAGCTTTCTTT.

The sample holds many counts of this clonotype. The gene calls are TRBV7-9 and TRBJ1-1; D remains unclear. V lost 3 bases to trimming and J lost 7 bases, with 3 bases between them. This CDR3 comprises 10 residues. Germline CDR1 SEHNR, CDR2 FQNEAQ (reference sequence). As DNA, the CDR3 is TGTGCCAGCAGCTTGGTTGAAGCTTTCTTT. Its translation: CASSLVEAFF.

This clonotype came up many times. The V gene is TRBV18, the J gene TRBJ1-5; D uncertain. Trimming cost V 3 bases and J 7 bases, with 10 bases left between them. This CDR3 is built from 13 residues. Germline assignment: CDR1 KGHSH and CDR2 LQKENI. CDR3 coding DNA: TGTGCCAGCTCACCTACTATAGAACAGCCCCAGCATTTT. This codes for CASSPTIEQPQHF.

V is TRBV18 and J is TRBJ1-5; 10 bases match TRBD1. There are 16 residues in the CDR3. Trimming cost V 1 base and J 2 bases; bases outside gene matches: 2. The germline V gene encodes CDR1 KGHSH and CDR2 LQKENI. This CDR3 reads CASSPRDRGGNQPQHF. CDR3 DNA sequence: TGTGCCAGCTCACCACGGGACAGGGGAGGCAATCAGCCCCAGCATTTT.

This clonotype was counted ten times or more. The V call is TRBV7-2, the J call TRBJ2-7; a weak D match, TRBD1 (6 bases). Germline lookup yields CDR1 SGHTA and CDR2 FQGNSA. The CDR3 length is 14 residues. Trimming shortened V by 4 bases and J by 3 bases, and 13 bases separated the two germline ends. CDR3 nucleotide sequence: TGTGCCAGCAGCTCCCAGCCGGACAGCTACGAGCAGTACTTC. It encodes CASSSQPDSYEQYF.

Many counts were recorded for this clonotype. The chain is built from TRBV7-9 and TRBJ2-7; D possibly corresponds to TRBD2 (6 bases). In germline, CDR1 is SEHNR, CDR2 FQNEAQ (reference sequence). The CDR3 consists of 16 residues. The V gene lost 4 bases and the J gene lost 4 bases, with 20 bases spanning the gap. CDR3 loop: CASSSTGTGLWYEQYF. In nucleotides, the CDR3 is TGTGCCAGCAGCTCCACCGGGACTGGCCTTTGGTACGAGCAGTACTTC.

There are many counts of this clonotype. The V and J genes are TRBV10-3 and TRBJ1-6, with TRBD1 identical over 8 bases. CDR3 length: 15 amino acids. V gave up 5 bases and J gave up 10 bases; unmatched junction bases: 10. The V gene's germline CDR1 is ENHRY and CDR2 SYGVKD. The DNA for the CDR3 is TGTGCCATCAGTAACGGACAGGGACGTGGGTCACCCCTCCACTTT. Translating it yields CAISNGQGRGSPLHF.

This clonotype was counted between two and nine times. The V and J genes are TRBV18 and TRBJ2-7, with D possibly TRBD2 on 5 matching bases. The V gene lost 1 base and the J gene lost 0 bases, with 10 bases spanning the gap. The CDR3 runs 15 residues. CDR1 and CDR2 from the germline V gene are KGHSH and LQKENI. CDR3 in DNA: TGTGCCAGCTCACCACAGCGGCAGAGCTCCTACGAGCAGTACTTC. Amino acids: CASSPQRQSSYEQYF.

At least ten counts were recorded for this clonotype. The chain's CDR3 is CASSLDGTEGQPQHF. In DNA, the CDR3 is TGTGCCAGCAGTTTAGACGGGACAGAAGGTCAGCCCCAGCATTTT. The J gene is TRBJ1-5, the V gene TRBV12-3 or TRBV12-4; 7 bases fit TRBD1. After removal of 1 base from V and 6 bases from J, the junction contained 6 bases not matched to a gene. CDR3 size: 15 residues.

This clonotype was recorded a few times. The chain is built from TRBV15 and TRBJ1-3; tentatively, D is TRBD1 (6 bases). The germline V gene has CDR1 LNHNV and CDR2 YYDKDF (reference sequence). The CDR3 sequence is 14 residues long. V dropped 8 bases and J dropped 6 bases, with 17 bases sitting between them. CDR3 nucleotide sequence: TGTGCCACCTCGGTTACAGGGTCCGTAAACACCATATATTTT. Translating it yields CATSVTGSVNTIYF.

The table lists this clonotype with many counts. This rearrangement joins TRBV7-9 to TRBJ1-6, with 7 positions matching TRBD1. Germline trimming cut 5 bases from V and 7 bases from J; bases unmatched to any gene: 8. The CDR3 extends over 15 amino acids. Germline V lookup: CDR1 SEHNR, CDR2 FQNEAQ (reference sequence). The CDR3 is CASSANRGLNSPLHF. The CDR3 DNA is TGTGCCAGCAGCGCGAACAGGGGACTGAATTCACCCCTCCACTTT.

Only a few counts were recorded for this clonotype. This chain joins TRBV30 and TRBJ1-6; D may be TRBD1 (5 bases). Trimming took 8 bases from V and 9 from J, leaving 14 bases between them. This CDR3 is 12 amino acids long. Germline CDR1 and CDR2: GTSNPN and SVGIG (reference sequence). This chain's CDR3 is CASGTTSSPLHF. As DNA, the CDR3 is TGTGCCAGCGGGACCACGAGTTCACCCCTCCACTTT.

In its sample, this clonotype was seen many times. V is TRBV2 and J is TRBJ2-7; 9 bases map to TRBD1. Germline V CDR1 and CDR2: SNHLY, FYNNEI. V was pared by 8 bases and J by 7 bases, with 9 bases of the junction left unmatched. The CDR3 runs to 13 residues. The CDR3 loop is CASWRGQGSEQYF. CDR3 DNA: TGTGCCAGCTGGAGGGGACAGGGAAGTGAGCAGTACTTC. Variable domain in full (rest from reference TRBV2 and TRBJ2-7): EPEVTQTPSHQVTQMGQEVILRCVPISNHLYFYWYRQILGQKVEFLVSFYNNEISEKSEIFDDQFSVERPDGSNFTLKIRSTKLEDSAMYFCASWRGQGSEQYFGPGTRLTVT.

The table lists this clonotype with many counts. The rearrangement uses TRBV20-1 and TRBJ2-1; 10 nucleotides align to TRBD1. V was pared by 6 bases and J by 4 bases, with 9 bases of the junction left unmatched. The CDR3 has 15 residues. Germline V gives CDR1 DFQATT, CDR2 SNEGSKA (reference sequence). The CDR3 DNA sequence: TGCAGTGCCCAACCCGACAGGGGGCCTTACAATGAGCAGTTCTTC. This gives the protein CSAQPDRGPYNEQFF.

This clonotype was seen ten or more times. The rearrangement joins TRBV5-1 to TRBJ2-1; TRBD2 matches at 10 bases. CDR3 length: 16 amino acids. The V gene end was trimmed by 6 bases and the J gene end by 7 bases; junction bases not matched to a gene: 13. The germline CDR1 and CDR2 sequences are SGHRS and YFSETQ. The CDR3 DNA reads as TGCGCCAGCACCAATACCCTAGCGGGAGTAAGTAATGAGCAGTTCTTC. Translation gives CASTNTLAGVSNEQFF.

This clonotype was seen ten or more times. The CDR3 sequence is CASSSGLGEQFF. Written as DNA, the CDR3 is TGTGCCAGCAGCTCGGGACTAGGCGAGCAGTTCTTC. The rearrangement joins TRBV11-2 to TRBJ2-1; 8 bases map to TRBD2. The CDR3 spans 12 residues. V shed 4 bases, J shed 10 bases, and the junction held 3 bases outside the gene matches. Germline CDR1 SGHAT, CDR2 FQNNGV.

The rearrangement links TRBV11-2 to TRBJ1-1, with D perhaps matching TRBD1 (5 bases). CDR3 length: 19 residues. The germline V and J ends were trimmed by 4 bases and 8 bases, with 32 bases remaining between them. The germline gives CDR1 SGHAT, CDR2 FQNNGV. CDR3 in amino acids: CASSSRLPELGEENGEAFF. Written as DNA, the CDR3 is TGTGCCAGCAGCTCACGCTTACCCGAATTGGGGGAGGAAAACGGGGAAGCTTTCTTT. The whole variable domain, remainder taken from reference TRBV11-2 and TRBJ1-1, is EAGVAQSPRYKIIEKRQSVAFWCNPISGHATLYWYQQILGQGPKLLIQFQNNGVVDDSQLPKDRFSAERLKGVDSTLKIQPAKLEDSAVYLCASSSRLPELGEENGEAFFGQGTRLTVV.

There are many counts of this clonotype. The chain couples TRBV6-1 to TRBJ1-1; D gene ambiguous. Deletions cut 10 bases from V and 1 base from J, with 13 bases between. Germline-derived CDR1 and CDR2 are MNHNS and SASEGT. The CDR3 loop spans 13 amino acids. In DNA form, the CDR3 reads TGTGCCAACAGCTCCACAGCGAACACTGAAGCTTTCTTT. It is translated as CANSSTANTEAFF.

This clonotype was counted a few times. The gene calls are TRBV5-1 and TRBJ2-7; no firm D call. CDR1 is SGHRS, CDR2 YFSETQ, per germline. The germline V and J ends were trimmed by 0 bases and 4 bases, with 11 bases remaining between them. This CDR3 contains 14 residues. The CDR3 is CASSLAGSVYEQYF. The CDR3 DNA reads TGCGCCAGCAGCTTGGCGGGCAGTGTGTACGAGCAGTACTTC.

In this sample, this clonotype turned up many times. The chain recombines TRBV20-1 with TRBJ2-1; a possible D gene is TRBD1 (6 bases). The germline V and J ends were trimmed by 5 bases and 0 bases, with 11 bases remaining between them. The CDR3 consists of 14 residues. The germline V gene has CDR1 DFQATT and CDR2 SNEGSKA (reference sequence). DNA for the CDR3: TGCAGTGCTGCCGACAGGAGCTCCTACAATGAGCAGTTCTTC. This encodes CSAADRSSYNEQFF.

This sequence joins TRBV24-1 and TRBJ2-2; the D is unclear. The CDR3 is 16 amino acids. The germline V and J ends were trimmed by 0 bases and 0 bases, with 7 bases remaining between them. Per the germline V gene, CDR1 is KGHDR and CDR2 is SFDVKD. This CDR3 is CATSDLSDSNTGELFF. The CDR3 bases are TGTGCCACCAGTGATTTGTCGGATTCGAACACCGGGGAGCTGTTTTTT.

In its sample, this clonotype was seen many times. V gene TRBV7-3 combines with J gene TRBJ1-1, with TRBD1 matching 7 bases. Germline CDR1 and CDR2: SGHTA and FQGTGA. There are 15 residues in the CDR3. V shed 0 bases and J 7 bases; nucleotides not matched to a gene: 8. The CDR3 sequence is CASSLTGTVGDEAFF. The CDR3 coding sequence is TGTGCCAGCAGCTTAACCGGGACAGTGGGCGATGAAGCTTTCTTT.

This clonotype was picked up many times. This rearrangement joins TRBV6-2 or TRBV6-3 to TRBJ2-7, with TRBD2 matching 13 bases. V lost 2 bases and J lost 4; bases outside the gene matches: 8. Germline V gene data show CDR1 as MNHEY and CDR2 as SVGEGT. The CDR3 consists of 17 residues. The CDR3 DNA follows: TGTGCCAGCAGTTACATGAGGACTAGCGGGGGAAATTACGAGCAGTACTTC. Protein: CASSYMRTSGGNYEQYF.

This clonotype was seen many times. CDR3 coding DNA: TGTGCCAGCAGTTTAAATCATACCCCTGAAGCTTTCTTT. It specifies CASSLNHTPEAFF. This chain uses TRBV12-3 or TRBV12-4 with TRBJ1-1; D is ambiguous. The CDR3 has 13 amino acids. V lost 2 bases and J lost 6, with 10 bases in between.

Ten or more counts support this clonotype. The V gene is TRBV2, the J gene TRBJ2-7; TRBD2 is a possible D gene (5 bases). This CDR3 spans 16 amino acids. V lost 1 base, J lost 2 bases, and 15 bases lay in between. Germline assignment: CDR1 SNHLY and CDR2 FYNNEI. CDR3 loop: CASSEGSRGPTYEQYF. CDR3 sequence (DNA): TGTGCCAGCAGTGAAGGCTCTCGCGGGCCGACCTACGAGCAGTACTTC.